These 27 T cell receptor beta chains share one sample of origin, sequenced in a study of blood T cell repertoires in COVID-19. Measured with immunoSEQ multiplex PCR; TCRdb has only the in-frame clones, and not every one. The table lists almost 400,000 clones, around 87% of them singletons. Input material: PBMCs or T cells enriched from blood (not recorded which). The source of these receptors is a woman aged 25 to 39 with acute COVID-19.

The chain is built from TRBV7-9 and TRBJ1-1; perhaps TRBD1 as D (5 bases). Germline V gene data show CDR1 as SEHNR and CDR2 as FQNEAQ (reference sequence). V lost 6 bases and J lost 7, with 12 bases in between. There are 12 residues in the CDR3. Here the CDR3 DNA reads TGTGCCAGCAGGGGGGGGACGAATGAAGCTTTCTTT. This codes for CASRGGTNEAFF.

The chain uses TRBV19 and TRBJ1-6; D call uncertain. Germline V lookup: CDR1 LNHDA, CDR2 SQIVND (reference sequence). This CDR3 has 16 residues. V gave up 5 bases and J gave up 0 bases, with 11 bases separating them. The CDR3 DNA follows: TGTGCCAGTAGTGCACTGGGGAGCTCCTATAATTCACCCCTCCACTTT. Residues: CASSALGSSYNSPLHF. Together with reference TRBV19 and TRBJ1-6, the CDR3 gives the full variable domain: DGGITQSPKYLFRKEGQNVTLSCEQNLNHDAMYWYRQDPGQGLRLIYYSQIVNDFQKGDIAEGYSVSREKKESFPLTVTSAQKNPTAFYLCASSALGSSYNSPLHFGNGTRLTVT.

This clone was observed a few times. V gene TRBV2 combines with J gene TRBJ2-7; TRBD1 matches at 8 bases. The V segment lost 6 bases and the J segment 6 bases; nucleotides outside the gene matches: 13. From germline, CDR1 is SNHLY and CDR2 FYNNEI. This CDR3 region has 15 residues. CDR3 nucleotide sequence: TGTGCCAGCAGGGAAATGACAGGGGTAGGGTCCGAGCAGTACTTC. It codes for CASREMTGVGSEQYF.

The chain has TRBV6-5 and TRBJ2-7; 10 positions agree with TRBD2. Germline values: CDR1 MNHEY, CDR2 SVGAGI. V trimming: 2 bases; J trimming: 0 bases; junction bases outside the gene matches: 4. The CDR3 is made up of 16 amino acids. CDR3 sequence reads: CASSYGLAGVSYEQYF. The CDR3 DNA sequence: TGTGCCAGCAGTTACGGCCTAGCGGGGGTCTCCTACGAGCAGTACTTC.

The V and J genes are TRBV2 and TRBJ1-5; 8 bases fit TRBD1. The CDR3 extends over 15 amino acids. Germline V gene data show CDR1 as SNHLY and CDR2 as FYNNEI. V was clipped by 4 bases and J by 6 bases; unmatched bases: 8. CDR3 DNA: TGTGCCAGCAGTGGGACAGGGAAAGCTTTTCAGCCCCAGCATTTT. Its protein is CASSGTGKAFQPQHF.

The chain is built from TRBV18 and TRBJ1-2; 7 positions match TRBD1. The CDR3 runs 15 residues. CDR1 is KGHSH, CDR2 LQKENI, per germline. The ends lost 2 bases at V and 2 bases at J; junction bases unmatched: 5. CDR3 amino acids: CASSPSDRANYGYTF. The CDR3 bases are TGTGCCAGCTCACCATCCGACAGGGCCAACTATGGCTACACCTTC.

The rearrangement uses TRBV6-5 and TRBJ1-3; 7 bases line up with TRBD1. This CDR3 is built from 15 residues. V lost 6 bases, J lost 4 bases, and 9 bases stayed unmatched. Germline lookup yields CDR1 MNHEY and CDR2 SVGAGI. The CDR3 is CASSRQGLPGNTIYF. The CDR3, as DNA: TGTGCCAGCAGCAGACAGGGTTTACCGGGAAACACCATATATTTT.

The chain employs TRBV5-6 and TRBJ2-7; D remains unclear. Looked up from germline, CDR1 is SGHDT and CDR2 is YYEEEE. The CDR3 totals 12 residues. V was trimmed by 5 bases and J by 0 bases, leaving 6 bases between them. CDR3 in amino acids: CASSRVSYEQYF. CDR3 coding DNA: TGTGCCAGCAGTCGGGTCTCCTACGAGCAGTACTTC.

The V and J genes are TRBV5-6 and TRBJ2-5; perhaps TRBD2 as D (6 bases). Trimming shortened V by 5 bases and J by 5 bases, and 13 bases separated the two germline ends. This CDR3 contains 13 residues. Germline V lookup: CDR1 SGHDT, CDR2 YYEEEE. CDR3 sequence (DNA): TGTGCCAGCAGGGAGGGATCGGAGGAGACCCAGTACTTC. It codes for CASREGSEETQYF.

The J gene is TRBJ2-7, the V gene TRBV12-5, with D possibly being TRBD1 (5 bases). From germline, CDR1 is LGHNT and CDR2 FRNRAP. The CDR3 contains 12 residues. V lost 6 bases, J lost 3 bases, and 9 bases lay in between. CDR3 residues: CASGLDNYEQYF. In DNA form, the CDR3 reads TGTGCTAGTGGACTGGACAACTACGAGCAGTACTTC.

In DNA form, the CDR3 reads TGTGCCAGCAGCGCCCTGACAAGTAGCTATGGCTACACCTTC. As protein: CASSALTSSYGYTF. The rearrangement joins TRBV9 to TRBJ1-2; D remains ambiguous. Trimming shortened V by 3 bases and J by 4 bases, and 13 bases separated the two germline ends. Germline-derived CDR1 and CDR2 are SGDLS and YYNGEE. This CDR3 region has 14 residues.

This chain links TRBV28 with TRBJ2-3; TRBD1 matches 7 bases. CDR3 length equals 15 residues. With V trimmed by 5 bases and J by 2 bases, 7 bases remained unmatched. Germline assignment: CDR1 MDHEN and CDR2 SYDVKM. The CDR3 sequence is CASSAGDSFTDTQYF. CDR3 in DNA: TGTGCCAGCAGTGCAGGGGACAGTTTCACAGATACGCAGTATTTT.

The rearrangement links TRBV19 to TRBJ2-2; a weak D match, TRBD2 (6 bases). Between the trimmed V and J ends, which lost 1 base and 6 bases, there was a span of 15 bases. This CDR3 is 16 amino acids long. Germline V CDR1 and CDR2: LNHDA, SQIVND (reference sequence). CDR3 DNA sequence: TGTGCCAGTAGTATAGGTAGGACTACCGTCCCCGGGGAGCTGTTTTTT. Translating gives CASSIGRTTVPGELFF.

This chain connects TRBV5-1 to TRBJ1-2; the match to TRBD1 covers 7 bases. The V and J ends lost 0 bases and 6 bases, in that order; junction bases with no gene match: 8. In germline, CDR1 is SGHRS, CDR2 YFSETQ. CDR3 length: 15 amino acids. This CDR3 reads CASSLEYRGLNGYTF. In DNA, the CDR3 is TGCGCCAGCAGCTTGGAATATAGGGGGCTAAATGGCTACACCTTC.

The V gene is TRBV7-2, the J gene TRBJ2-3; the D gene is possibly TRBD2 (6 bases). The CDR3 sequence is 14 residues long. Trimming took 5 bases from V and 5 from J, leaving 14 bases between them. Per the germline V gene, CDR1 is SGHTA and CDR2 is FQGNSA. The CDR3 DNA reads as TGTGCCAGCAGCCGGAGGGCTCTCGAAGATACGCAGTATTTT. Protein product: CASSRRALEDTQYF.

This clone was seen a few times. The chain carries TRBV2 and TRBJ1-4, with D unresolved. The CDR3 has 11 residues. Germline CDR1 SNHLY, CDR2 FYNNEI. The CDR3, as DNA: TGTGACCCCCCGAGGGTTGGAAAACTGTTTTTT. Translation gives CDPPRVGKLFF. Full variable domain (rest looked up from reference TRBV2 and TRBJ1-4): EPEVTQTPSHQVTQMGQEVILRCVPISNHLYFYWYRQILGQKVEFLVSFYNNEISEKSEIFDDQFSVERPDGSNFTLKIRSTKLEDSAMYFCDPPRVGKLFFGSGTQLSVL.

The rearrangement links TRBV5-6 to TRBJ2-7, with D tentatively TRBD1 (5 bases). CDR1 and CDR2 (germline): SGHDT, YYEEEE. The V gene lost 0 bases and the J gene lost 5 bases, with 6 bases spanning the gap. The CDR3 totals 12 residues. In DNA form, the CDR3 reads TGTGCCAGCAGCTTGGACAGGCACGAGCAGTACTTC. This codes for CASSLDRHEQYF.

The rearrangement joins TRBV21-1 to TRBJ2-3; TRBD2, the table's D call, was not compared with the DNA. TRBV21-1 is flagged as a pseudogene. The CDR3 has 15 amino acids. The CDR3 bases are TGTGCCAGCAGCAAACCTAGGTCCCGCGGAAATACGCAGTATTTT. Translated, it gives CASSKPRSRGNTQYF.

In its sample, this clone was seen once. The chain uses TRBV10-3 and TRBJ1-5; no clear D gene. The V gene's germline CDR1 is ENHRY and CDR2 SYGVKD. V was cut by 3 bases and J by 1 base, with 10 bases left in between. The CDR3 covers 15 residues. The CDR3 is CAISDRQVSNQPQHF. As DNA, the CDR3 is TGTGCCATCAGTGACCGCCAGGTCAGCAATCAGCCCCAGCATTTT.

The CDR3, as DNA: TGTGCCACCTGGGGACAGGGCAATCAGCCCCAGCATTTT. Translation: CATWGQGNQPQHF. The rearrangement uses TRBV19 and TRBJ1-5; 8 nucleotides line up with TRBD1. CDR1 and CDR2 (germline): LNHDA, SQIVND (reference sequence). The CDR3 totals 13 residues. J lost 2 bases, V lost 10 bases, and 4 bases had no gene match.

This chain links TRBV4-3 with TRBJ2-7, with D hard to call. The CDR3 consists of 16 residues. Germline CDR1 LGHNA, CDR2 YSLEER. Trimming took 0 bases from V and 4 from J, leaving 16 bases between them. This CDR3 is CASSQDGLSYDYEQYF. The CDR3 bases are TGCGCCAGCAGCCAAGATGGGCTGAGCTACGATTACGAGCAGTACTTC.

The gene calls are TRBV7-2 and TRBJ2-7, with a possible D match to TRBD2 (6 bases). V was cut by 5 bases and J by 2 bases, with 16 bases left in between. This CDR3 has 15 amino acids. Per the germline V gene, CDR1 is SGHTA and CDR2 is FQGNSA. The CDR3 loop reads CASSREVRGTYEQYF. In DNA, the CDR3 is TGTGCCAGCAGCAGAGAGGTCCGGGGGACCTACGAGCAGTACTTC.

V and J are TRBV4-3 and TRBJ2-7; D not resolved. Looked up from germline, CDR1 is LGHNA and CDR2 is YSLEER. V gave up 0 bases and J gave up 7 bases, with 10 bases separating them. The CDR3 is made up of 13 amino acids. In nucleotides, the CDR3 is TGCGCCAGCAGCCAAGAATACCCCCGGGAGCAGTACTTC. It codes for CASSQEYPREQYF.

This chain uses TRBV5-4 with TRBJ2-7, with D perhaps TRBD2 (6 bases). V was trimmed by 0 bases and J by 6 bases, leaving 13 bases between them. The germline gives CDR1 SGHNT, CDR2 YYREEE (reference sequence). The CDR3 loop spans 14 amino acids. DNA for the CDR3: TGTGCCAGCAGCTTGGACGGGGGATCCCTCGAGCAGTACTTC. Amino acid sequence: CASSLDGGSLEQYF.

CDR3 residues: CASSSVQGEAFF. In DNA, the CDR3 is TGCGCCAGCAGCTCCGTCCAGGGAGAAGCTTTCTTT. The chain carries TRBV5-1 and TRBJ1-1, with D possibly being TRBD1 (5 bases). The V and J ends lost 3 bases and 8 bases respectively, with 11 bases between them. The CDR3 consists of 12 residues. Germline loops: CDR1 SGHRS, CDR2 YFSETQ.

DNA for the CDR3: TGTGCCAGCAGCAAAGCTGGATGCAAGACAACAACTAATGAAAAACTGTTTTTT. As protein: CASSKAGCKTTTNEKLFF. The V and J genes are TRBV21-1 and TRBJ1-4; the table's D call, TRBD1, was not checked against the DNA. TRBV21-1 is recorded as a pseudogene. The CDR3 consists of 18 residues.

The gene calls are TRBV27 and TRBJ2-2; D call uncertain. The CDR3 sequence is 13 residues long. Germline CDR1 MNHEY, CDR2 SMNVEV (reference sequence). Trimming shortened V by 0 bases and J by 4 bases, and 3 bases separated the two germline ends. Written as DNA, the CDR3 is TGTGCCAGCAGTTTATCCGGCACCGGGGAGCTGTTTTTT. Its translation is CASSLSGTGELFF.